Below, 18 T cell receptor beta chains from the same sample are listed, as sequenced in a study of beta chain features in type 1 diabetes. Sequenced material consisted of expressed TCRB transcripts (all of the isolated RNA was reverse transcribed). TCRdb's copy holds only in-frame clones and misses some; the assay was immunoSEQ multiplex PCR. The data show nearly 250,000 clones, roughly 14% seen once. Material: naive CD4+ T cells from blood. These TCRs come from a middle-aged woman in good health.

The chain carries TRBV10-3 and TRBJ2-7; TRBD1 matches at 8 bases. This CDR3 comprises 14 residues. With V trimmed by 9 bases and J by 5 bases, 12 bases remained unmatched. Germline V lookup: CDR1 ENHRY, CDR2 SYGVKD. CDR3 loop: CAITDGQGPHEQYF. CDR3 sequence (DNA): TGTGCCATTACAGACGGACAGGGCCCCCACGAGCAGTACTTC.

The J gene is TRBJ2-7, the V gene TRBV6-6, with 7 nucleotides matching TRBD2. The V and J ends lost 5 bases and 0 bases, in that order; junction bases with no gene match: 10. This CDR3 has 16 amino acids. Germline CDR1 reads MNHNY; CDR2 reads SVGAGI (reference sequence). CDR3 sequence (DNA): TGTGCCAGCAGTGGACGTAGGGAGGGAAGCTCCTACGAGCAGTACTTC. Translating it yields CASSGRREGSSYEQYF.

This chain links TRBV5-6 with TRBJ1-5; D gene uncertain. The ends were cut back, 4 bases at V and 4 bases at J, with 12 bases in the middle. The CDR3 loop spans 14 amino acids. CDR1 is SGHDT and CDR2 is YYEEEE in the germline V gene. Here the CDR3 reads CASSPRSGNQPQHF. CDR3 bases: TGTGCCAGCAGCCCCAGGTCGGGAAATCAGCCCCAGCATTTT.

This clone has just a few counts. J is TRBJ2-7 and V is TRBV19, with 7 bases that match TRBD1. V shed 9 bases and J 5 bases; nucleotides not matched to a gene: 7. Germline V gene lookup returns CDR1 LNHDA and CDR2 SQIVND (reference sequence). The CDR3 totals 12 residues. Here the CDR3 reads CASKDDRDEQYF. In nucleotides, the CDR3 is TGTGCCAGCAAGGACGACAGGGACGAGCAGTACTTC.

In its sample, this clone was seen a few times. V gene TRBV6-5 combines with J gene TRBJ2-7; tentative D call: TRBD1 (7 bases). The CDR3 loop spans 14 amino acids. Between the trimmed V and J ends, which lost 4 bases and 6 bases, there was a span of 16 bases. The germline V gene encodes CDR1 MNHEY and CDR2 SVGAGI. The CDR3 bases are TGTGCCAGCAGTTCTGGAGGGGGCGGGGTCGAGCAGTACTTC. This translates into CASSSGGGGVEQYF.

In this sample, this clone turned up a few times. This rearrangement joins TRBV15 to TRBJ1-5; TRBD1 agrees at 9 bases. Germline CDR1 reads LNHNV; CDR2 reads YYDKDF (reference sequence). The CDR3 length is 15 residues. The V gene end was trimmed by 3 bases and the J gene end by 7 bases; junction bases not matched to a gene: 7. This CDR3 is CATSRPGQGSQPQHF. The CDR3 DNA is TGTGCCACCAGCAGGCCGGGACAGGGTTCGCAGCCCCAGCATTTT.

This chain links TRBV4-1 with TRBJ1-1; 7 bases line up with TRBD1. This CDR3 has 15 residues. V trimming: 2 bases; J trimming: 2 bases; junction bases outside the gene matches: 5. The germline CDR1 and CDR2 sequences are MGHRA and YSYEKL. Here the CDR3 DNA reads TGCGCCAGCAGCCAACCGGGACAGACCAACACTGAAGCTTTCTTT. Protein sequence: CASSQPGQTNTEAFF.

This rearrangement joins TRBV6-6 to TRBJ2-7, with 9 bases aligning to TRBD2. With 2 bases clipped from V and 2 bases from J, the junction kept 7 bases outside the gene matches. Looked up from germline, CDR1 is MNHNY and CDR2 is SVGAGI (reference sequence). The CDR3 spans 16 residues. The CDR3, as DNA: TGTGCCAGCAGTTACATCTTAGCGGGGGCGACCTACGAGCAGTACTTC. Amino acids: CASSYILAGATYEQYF.

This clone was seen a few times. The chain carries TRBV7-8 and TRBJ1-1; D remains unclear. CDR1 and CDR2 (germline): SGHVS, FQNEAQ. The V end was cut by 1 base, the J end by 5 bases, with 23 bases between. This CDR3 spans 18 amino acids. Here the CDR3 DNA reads TGTGCCAGCAGCTTAGTAGCCCCCAGTTTAAGGCTTTGGACTGAAGCTTTCTTT. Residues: CASSLVAPSLRLWTEAFF.

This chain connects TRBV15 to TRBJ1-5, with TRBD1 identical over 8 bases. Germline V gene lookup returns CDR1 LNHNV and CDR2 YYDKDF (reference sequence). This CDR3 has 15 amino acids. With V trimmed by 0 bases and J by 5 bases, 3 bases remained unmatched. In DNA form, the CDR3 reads TGTGCCACCAGCAGAGATGGACAGGGCGATCAGCCCCAGCATTTT. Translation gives CATSRDGQGDQPQHF.

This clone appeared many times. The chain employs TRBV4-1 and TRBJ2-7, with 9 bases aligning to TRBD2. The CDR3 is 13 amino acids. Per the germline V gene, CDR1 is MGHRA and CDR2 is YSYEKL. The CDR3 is CVSPGTSFYEQYF. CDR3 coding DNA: TGCGTCTCGCCCGGGACTAGCTTCTACGAGCAGTACTTC.

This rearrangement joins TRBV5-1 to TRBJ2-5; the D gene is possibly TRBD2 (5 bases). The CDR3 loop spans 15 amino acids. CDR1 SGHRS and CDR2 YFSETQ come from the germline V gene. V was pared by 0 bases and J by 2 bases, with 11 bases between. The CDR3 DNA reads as TGCGCCAGCAGCTTGGGGGTTAGCGCGCAAGAGACCCAGTACTTC. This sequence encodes CASSLGVSAQETQYF.

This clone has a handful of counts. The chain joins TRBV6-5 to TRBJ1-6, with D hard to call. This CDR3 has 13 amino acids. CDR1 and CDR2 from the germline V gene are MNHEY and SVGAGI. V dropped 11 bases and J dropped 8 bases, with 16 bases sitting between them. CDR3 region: CAGRLGSYSPLHF. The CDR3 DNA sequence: TGTGCCGGACGATTGGGGAGTTATTCACCCCTCCACTTT.

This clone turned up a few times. The CDR3 reads CASSLVGGKETQYF. CDR3 DNA: TGCGCCAGCAGCTTGGTCGGGGGGAAAGAGACCCAGTACTTC. The chain couples TRBV5-1 to TRBJ2-5, with 7 bases lining up with TRBD2. CDR1 is SGHRS, CDR2 YFSETQ, per germline. CDR3 length equals 14 residues. V lost 0 bases, J lost 3 bases, and 2 bases stayed unmatched.

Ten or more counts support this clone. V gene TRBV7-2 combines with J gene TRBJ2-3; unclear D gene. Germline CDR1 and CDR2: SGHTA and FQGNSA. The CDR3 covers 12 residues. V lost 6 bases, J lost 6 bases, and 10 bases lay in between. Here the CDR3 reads CASRAQVDTQYF. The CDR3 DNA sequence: TGTGCCAGCAGGGCCCAAGTGGATACGCAGTATTTT.

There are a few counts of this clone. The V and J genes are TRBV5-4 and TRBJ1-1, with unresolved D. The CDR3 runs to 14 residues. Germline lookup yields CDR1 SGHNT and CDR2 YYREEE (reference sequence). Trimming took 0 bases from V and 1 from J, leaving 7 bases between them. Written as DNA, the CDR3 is TGTGCCAGCAGCTTGGTACTGTCGAACACTGAAGCTTTCTTT. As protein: CASSLVLSNTEAFF.

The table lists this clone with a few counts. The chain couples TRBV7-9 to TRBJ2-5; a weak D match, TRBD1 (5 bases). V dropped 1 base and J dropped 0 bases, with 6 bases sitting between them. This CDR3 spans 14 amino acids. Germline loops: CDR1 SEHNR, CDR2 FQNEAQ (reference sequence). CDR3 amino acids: CASSLGQYQETQYF. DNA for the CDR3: TGTGCCAGCAGCTTAGGACAGTACCAAGAGACCCAGTACTTC.

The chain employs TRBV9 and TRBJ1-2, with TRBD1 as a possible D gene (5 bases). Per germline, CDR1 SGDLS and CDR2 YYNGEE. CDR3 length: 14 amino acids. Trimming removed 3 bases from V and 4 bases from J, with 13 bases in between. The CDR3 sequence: CASSALDRVYGYTF. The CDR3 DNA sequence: TGTGCCAGCAGCGCTTTAGACAGAGTCTATGGCTACACCTTC.